Below are 19 T cell receptor beta chains sequenced from a single sample in a study of T-cell reconstitution after alpha-beta-depleted transplantation in children. Unique molecular identifiers were used to barcode this TCRbeta library. One entry per CDR3 protein results from TCRdb running MiXCR on the PCR reads. Among around 200,000 distinct CDR3 sequences listed, approximately 8% were seen once. This specimen consisted of PBMCs, mostly from graft donor cells, obtained 360 days after TCRalphabeta/CD19-depleted stem cell transplant. These TCRs come from a male patient under 10 years old who had a stem cell transplant for acute myeloid leukemia, so the T cells may come from the graft donor.

This clonotype was counted ten times or more. The V call is TRBV5-1, the J call TRBJ1-4; possibly TRBD1 for D (5 bases). Germline loops: CDR1 SGHRS, CDR2 YFSETQ. The CDR3 runs to 15 residues. V lost 0 bases to trimming and J lost 3 bases, with 9 bases between them. The CDR3 here is CASSLGRVPNEKLFF. The CDR3, as DNA: TGCGCCAGCAGCTTGGGCAGGGTTCCTAATGAAAAACTGTTTTTT.

This clonotype was counted many times. V gene TRBV20-1 combines with J gene TRBJ2-7; 8 bases are a match to TRBD1. This CDR3 comprises 15 residues. Losses at the gene ends were 4 bases for V and 1 base for J; bases not matched to a gene: 9. The germline V gene has CDR1 DFQATT and CDR2 SNEGSKA (reference sequence). The CDR3 bases are TGCAGTGCTATCCCCGGGACAGGTACTTCCTACGAGCAGTACTTC. Residues: CSAIPGTGTSYEQYF.

This clonotype showed up many times. The chain recombines TRBV12-3 or TRBV12-4 with TRBJ2-2, with a possible D match to TRBD2 (5 bases). V gave up 6 bases and J gave up 13 bases, with 18 bases separating them. The CDR3 is 13 residues long. CDR3 residues: CASSTDFGVVLFF. In DNA, the CDR3 is TGTGCCAGCAGCACGGACTTTGGCGTAGTGCTGTTTTTT.

This clonotype was observed many times. The chain is built from TRBV25-1 and TRBJ2-2; 8 bases are shared with TRBD1. V was clipped by 1 base and J by 5 bases; unmatched bases: 6. Per germline, CDR1 MGHDK and CDR2 SYGVNS. This CDR3 is 16 amino acids long. The CDR3, as DNA: TGTGCCAGCAGTGAATCGGGGGACAGGCGTACCGGGGAGCTGTTTTTT. Translation gives CASSESGDRRTGELFF.

This clonotype was seen repeatedly, ten times or more. The chain uses TRBV15 and TRBJ2-5; 7 nucleotides match TRBD1. The CDR3 runs 14 residues. In germline, CDR1 is LNHNV, CDR2 YYDKDF (reference sequence). The junction had 2 bases not matched to a gene; V was cut back by 3 bases and J by 1 base. The CDR3 loop reads CATSRTGFQETQYF. The CDR3 DNA follows: TGTGCCACCAGCAGGACAGGGTTCCAAGAGACCCAGTACTTC.

Many counts were recorded for this clonotype. The chain carries TRBV11-2 and TRBJ2-1; D call uncertain. Trimming took off 5 bases at V and 6 bases at J, with 14 bases between the two ends. CDR1 and CDR2 from the germline V gene are SGHAT and FQNNGV. This CDR3 has 14 amino acids. CDR3 in amino acids: CASSPPRLSNEQFF. CDR3 nucleotide sequence: TGTGCCAGCAGCCCGCCCAGGCTGAGCAATGAGCAGTTCTTC. Full variable domain (remainder filled in from reference TRBV11-2 and TRBJ2-1): EAGVAQSPRYKIIEKRQSVAFWCNPISGHATLYWYQQILGQGPKLLIQFQNNGVVDDSQLPKDRFSAERLKGVDSTLKIQPAKLEDSAVYLCASSPPRLSNEQFFGPGTRLTVL.

This clonotype was recorded many times. V and J are TRBV29-1 and TRBJ2-1, with D unclear. Germline V gene lookup returns CDR1 SQVTM and CDR2 ANQGSEA. Between the trimmed V and J ends, which lost 7 bases and 3 bases, there was a span of 10 bases. The CDR3 loop spans 12 amino acids. DNA of the CDR3: TGCAGCGGAAGGCATTTCTACAATGAGCAGTTCTTC. It codes for CSGRHFYNEQFF.

This clonotype was found a few times. The rearrangement links TRBV12-3 or TRBV12-4 to TRBJ1-5, with TRBD1 matching over 7 bases. The ends lost 6 bases at V and 4 bases at J; junction bases unmatched: 9. The CDR3 sequence is 15 residues long. The CDR3 coding sequence is TGTGCCAGCAGCCTAGGGGGACAGAGAAATCAGCCCCAGCATTTT. Protein: CASSLGGQRNQPQHF.

This clonotype has just a few counts. This chain uses TRBV25-1 with TRBJ2-5; D might be TRBD2 (6 bases). Per the germline V gene, CDR1 is MGHDK and CDR2 is SYGVNS. The CDR3 is 14 amino acids. Between the trimmed V and J ends, which lost 6 bases and 4 bases, there was a span of 15 bases. CDR3 sequence: CASSGGTSRETQYF. The CDR3 nucleotides read TGTGCCAGCAGCGGGGGAACTAGCCGAGAGACCCAGTACTTC.

The table lists this clonotype with a few counts. This chain connects TRBV12-3 or TRBV12-4 to TRBJ2-3, with D unresolved. Between the trimmed V and J ends, which lost 3 bases and 2 bases, there was a span of 12 bases. CDR3 length: 15 amino acids. CDR3 nucleotide sequence: TGTGCCAGCAGTTTTCACGGGCTACCCACAGATACGCAGTATTTT. This gives the protein CASSFHGLPTDTQYF.

This clonotype was counted at least ten times. The CDR3: CASSLDRGQETQYF. The CDR3 DNA is TGCGCCAGCAGCTTGGATCGTGGCCAAGAGACCCAGTACTTC. V and J are TRBV5-1 and TRBJ2-5; no reliable D call. The CDR3 has 14 residues. Trimming removed 0 bases from V and 1 base from J, with 7 bases in between. The germline V gene has CDR1 SGHRS and CDR2 YFSETQ.

The rearrangement links TRBV20-1 to TRBJ2-1, with D possibly TRBD2 on 5 matching bases. CDR3 length: 12 amino acids. V was pared by 5 bases and J by 10 bases, with 15 bases between. Germline values: CDR1 DFQATT, CDR2 SNEGSKA (reference sequence). The CDR3 bases are TGCAGTGCTCTCGAGGGCTTTGACGAGCAGTTCTTC. It codes for CSALEGFDEQFF.

This rearrangement joins TRBV6-1 to TRBJ2-7; 9 nucleotides line up with TRBD2. V shed 11 bases, J shed 7 bases, and the junction held 12 bases outside the gene matches. Germline CDR1 reads MNHNS; CDR2 reads SASEGT. The CDR3 length is 13 residues. The CDR3 reads CASARAGGWEQYV. CDR3 sequence (DNA): TGTGCCTCTGCCCGAGCGGGGGGCTGGGAGCAGTACGTC.

The genes are TRBV5-1 and TRBJ1-2; 7 nucleotides match TRBD1. This CDR3 has 13 residues. Germline V gene data show CDR1 as SGHRS and CDR2 as YFSETQ. The V gene end was trimmed by 4 bases and the J gene end by 4 bases; junction bases not matched to a gene: 4. CDR3 DNA: TGCGCCAGCAGCAGGGGACAGCTCTATGGCTACACCTTC. As protein: CASSRGQLYGYTF.

In this sample, this clonotype turned up many times. The V and J genes are TRBV7-9 and TRBJ1-2; D is possibly TRBD1 (6 bases). Germline V gene data show CDR1 as SEHNR and CDR2 as FQNEAQ (reference sequence). The CDR3 spans 15 residues. V shed 5 bases and J shed 1 base, with 14 bases lying between them. The CDR3 here is CASSPPRQVNYGYTF. The DNA of the CDR3 is TGTGCCAGCAGCCCGCCCCGACAGGTTAACTATGGCTACACCTTC.

The chain employs TRBV12-5 and TRBJ2-5, with D perhaps TRBD2 (6 bases). Germline CDR1 reads LGHNT; CDR2 reads FRNRAP. Trimming stripped 3 bases from V and 4 bases from J, with 15 bases between. This CDR3 region has 15 residues. The CDR3 nucleotides are TGTGCTAGTGGTTTTTCCTCGGGAGAAGCAGAGACCCAGTACTTC. This gives the protein CASGFSSGEAETQYF.

This clonotype was observed many times. The rearrangement joins TRBV20-1 to TRBJ1-1; 8 bases agree with TRBD1. The germline V gene has CDR1 DFQATT and CDR2 SNEGSKA (reference sequence). This CDR3 comprises 15 residues. J was trimmed by 1 base and V by 0 bases; bases with no gene match: 4. The CDR3, as DNA: TGCAGTGCTAGAGATCTGCAGGGGGCGAACACTGAAGCTTTCTTT. This sequence encodes CSARDLQGANTEAFF.

This clonotype was seen repeatedly, ten times or more. A junction boundary mismatches the germline segment, possibly from a read error. The J gene is TRBJ1-5, the V gene TRBV7-7, with TRBD1 as a possible D gene (5 bases). The length of the CDR3 is 15 residues. Germline V lookup: CDR1 SSHAT, CDR2 FNYEAQ (reference sequence). The CDR3 DNA reads as TGTGCTAGCAGCTTGGGAGACAGTGTACTTTTGCCCCAGCATTTT. Its translation is CASSLGDSVLLPQHF. Together with reference TRBV7-7 and TRBJ1-5, the CDR3 gives the full variable domain: GAGVSQSPRYKVTKRGQDVTLRCDPISSHATLYWYQQALGQGPEFLTYFNYEAQPDKSGLPSDRFSAERPEGSISTLTIQRTEQRDSAMYRCASSLGDSVLLPQHFGDGTRLSIL.

This clonotype was found many times. The rearrangement joins TRBV20-1 to TRBJ2-5, with 7 bases aligning to TRBD2. Germline CDR1 DFQATT, CDR2 SNEGSKA (reference sequence). Losses at the gene ends were 6 bases for V and 2 bases for J; bases not matched to a gene: 12. The CDR3 consists of 15 residues. The CDR3 reads CSAQGASGNQETQYF. As DNA, the CDR3 is TGCAGTGCACAAGGGGCTAGCGGAAATCAAGAGACCCAGTACTTC.